The rows below give T cell receptor beta chains drawn from one sample of a study of blood T cell repertoires in COVID-19. Produced via immunoSEQ multiplex PCR; TCRdb's table is partial and in-frame only. In the table there are 350,000 to 550,000 clones, roughly 89% of which are singletons. The material sequenced was peripheral blood. The receptors were gathered from a woman aged 25 to 39 with acute or convalescent COVID-19. CDR3s include the opening cysteine and the closing phenylalanine or tryptophan. Fields, in order: CDR3 DNA, CDR3 protein, J gene, clone size, V gene, D gene, CDR3 length. D genes are given only for firm matches. Size is omitted from some rows. Given values are once, few, many or a class for expanded clones.

TGTGCCAGCGCTCCGGGACTAGCGGCCCAAGAGACCCAGTACTTC	CASAPGLAAQETQYF	TRBJ2-5	.	TRBV7-2	TRBD2	15
TGCGCCAGCAGCCTATTGTCCACAGATACGCAGTATTTT	CASSLLSTDTQYF	TRBJ2-3	.	TRBV5-1	.	13
TGTGCCAGCTCACCGGAGTATAGCTCCTACAATGAGCAGTTCTTC	CASSPEYSSYNEQFF	TRBJ2-1	.	TRBV18	.	15
TGTGCCAGCAGTTTAGTAGGGGGGGCAGGGGGCTACACCTTC	CASSLVGGAGGYTF	TRBJ1-2	.	TRBV27	.	14
TGTGCCAGCAGTTCCACCCCACGACAGGGGGCTTTCTATGGCTACACCTTC	CASSSTPRQGAFYGYTF	TRBJ1-2	once	TRBV27	TRBD1	17
TGTGCCAGCAGCTTGGGACCTAGCGTGGGAGGAGAGACCCAGTACTTC	CASSLGPSVGGETQYF	TRBJ2-5	.	TRBV5-4	.	16
TGTGCCAGCAGCCCCTCGACAGCTACACTGAGAGCTTTCTTT	CASSPSTATLRAFF	TRBJ1-1	.	TRBV5-5	.	14
TGTGCCAGCAGTCTCTTGGGACAGGACAATACCCCCCAGTTCTTC	CASSLLGQDNTPQFF	TRBJ2-1	.	TRBV6-5	TRBD1	15
TGTGCCAGCAGTTACTCGATTGGGGGCAACACTGAAGCTTTCTTT	CASSYSIGGNTEAFF	TRBJ1-1	.	TRBV6-2/TRBV6-3	.	15
TGTGCCAGCAGTTTCCTTTCACCGACAGGGATGACCGGGGAGCTGTTTTTT	CASSFLSPTGMTGELFF	TRBJ2-2	.	TRBV27	TRBD1	17
TGTGCCAGCAACCAATTGGACACATCCTACGAGCAGTACTTC	CASNQLDTSYEQYF	TRBJ2-7	.	TRBV5-5	.	14
TGTGCCAGCAGTGAAGCTATATCCTACGAGCAGTACTTC	CASSEAISYEQYF	TRBJ2-7	.	TRBV6-1	.	13
TGTGCCAGCAGCTTAACGAACAGGGGAAGTGGCTACACCTTC	CASSLTNRGSGYTF	TRBJ1-2	.	TRBV7-3	TRBD1	14
TGTGCCAGCAGTTCTACAGGGTCGAATCAGCCCCAGCATTTT	CASSSTGSNQPQHF	TRBJ1-5	.	TRBV27	.	14
TGTGCCAGCAGCTTAGGGGGACCGGGAGAGGAGACCCAGTACTTC	CASSLGGPGEETQYF	TRBJ2-5	.	TRBV7-9	.	15
TGTGCCAGCAGTTCTCACAGGGTGAAGCGGCGAAGAGCCAAAAACATTCAGTACTTC	CASSSHRVKRRRAKNIQYF	TRBJ2-4	.	TRBV27	.	19
TGTGCCTGGAGCCGTTTGCGGGATGGTACTAGAATAGGAACAGATACGCAGTATTTT	CAWSRLRDGTRIGTDTQYF	TRBJ2-3	.	TRBV30	.	19
TGTGCCAGCATAGAAACAGGGGATGCAACCGGGGAGCTGTTTTTT	CASIETGDATGELFF	TRBJ2-2	.	TRBV2	TRBD1	15
TGCGCCAGCAGCCAACAGACAGGGAGCTCCTACGAGCAGTACTTC	CASSQQTGSSYEQYF	TRBJ2-7	.	TRBV4-1	TRBD1	15
TGTGCCTGGACTCGGCAGGGTGGACAGCCCCAGCATTTT	CAWTRQGGQPQHF	TRBJ1-5	.	TRBV30	.	13
TGTGCCAGCAGCGTAGTTGTCGGGACTGAAGCTTTCTTT	CASSVVVGTEAFF	TRBJ1-1	.	TRBV9	.	13
TGCAGCGTTGAGAACAGGGTGAGTCCCACTGAAGCTTTCTTT	CSVENRVSPTEAFF	TRBJ1-1	.	TRBV29-1	.	14
TGTGCCAGCAGCGATTTGGGGGCTGAGTACGAGCAGTACTTC	CASSDLGAEYEQYF	TRBJ2-7	.	TRBV6-5	.	14
TGTGCCAGCAGCCTCGGGACAGGGCTCGAGCAGTACTTC	CASSLGTGLEQYF	TRBJ2-7	.	TRBV5-6	TRBD1	13
TGTGCCAGCAGCGTATATGAGGGGGCTGTAGATACGCAGTATTTT	CASSVYEGAVDTQYF	TRBJ2-3	.	TRBV9	TRBD1	15
TGTGCCAGCAGTTACTCAGGTCCAGGGAGGGTCTATGGCTACACCTTC	CASSYSGPGRVYGYTF	TRBJ1-2	.	TRBV6-2/TRBV6-3	.	16